The 7 T cell receptor beta chains listed next were all sequenced from one sample in a study of Ad26.COV2.S vaccination and SARS-CoV-2 variants. The treatment: some 20 received Ad26.COV2.S at low or high dose, single or two shots; roughly five received placebo; per-sample allocation not given. Sampling occurred on day 63 after the first vaccine or placebo injection. Measured with immunoSEQ multiplex PCR; TCRdb has only the in-frame clones, and not every one. The sample carries some 450,000 clones, roughly 87% recorded once. The specimen comprised peripheral blood, sampled in a trial of Ad26.COV2.S vaccine versus placebo. The receptors originated from a person aged 18-65 years who received the Ad26.COV2.S COVID-19 vaccine or a placebo.

The V call is TRBV29-1, the J call TRBJ2-2; TRBD2 agrees at 11 bases. CDR3 size: 14 residues. V lost 7 bases, J lost 6 bases, and 7 bases stayed unmatched. From germline, CDR1 is SQVTM and CDR2 ANQGSEA. CDR3 residues: CSATILAGAGELFF. The CDR3 nucleotides are TGCAGCGCCACAATACTAGCGGGGGCCGGGGAGCTGTTTTTT.

The chain uses TRBV28 and TRBJ1-5; TRBD1 might be the D (5 bases). Germline lookup yields CDR1 MDHEN and CDR2 SYDVKM. Trimming removed 10 bases from V and 0 bases from J, with 16 bases in between. CDR3 length: 15 residues. CDR3 in amino acids: CATAGTDYSNQPQHF. CDR3 coding DNA: TGTGCCACGGCCGGGACTGATTATAGCAATCAGCCCCAGCATTTT. The whole variable domain, remainder taken from reference TRBV28 and TRBJ1-5, is DVKVTQSSRYLVKRTGEKVFLECVQDMDHENMFWYRQDPGLGLRLIYFSYDVKMKEKGDIPEGYSVSREKKERFSLILESASTNQTSMYLCATAGTDYSNQPQHFGDGTRLSIL.

J is TRBJ1-1 and V is TRBV5-1; D is undetermined. The CDR3 spans 13 residues. V was clipped by 2 bases and J by 2 bases, with 7 bases between them. CDR1 and CDR2 (germline): SGHRS, YFSETQ. For the CDR3, the DNA is TGCGCCAGCAGCTTTGCAGAAAACACTGAAGCTTTCTTT. Translating it yields CASSFAENTEAFF.

The CDR3 DNA reads as TGTGCCAGCAGTGCCGGACTAGCGGGAGCCACCGGGGAGCTGTTTTTT. Its protein product is CASSAGLAGATGELFF. The V gene is TRBV2, the J gene TRBJ2-2; 13 bases are a match to TRBD2. The CDR3 length is 16 residues. CDR1 is SNHLY, CDR2 FYNNEI, per germline. The ends lost 4 bases at V and 4 bases at J; junction bases unmatched: 3.

In regard to this clone: The sample holds other DNA sequences that translate to the same CDR3. This chain links TRBV7-3 with TRBJ1-1, with unresolved D. Trimming left V 3 bases short and J 0 bases short, with 5 bases between. Germline V gene sequence: CDR1 SGHTA, CDR2 FQGTGA. The CDR3 is made up of 13 amino acids. The CDR3 region is CASSFSMNTEAFF. In DNA form, the CDR3 reads TGTGCCAGCAGCTTCTCTATGAACACTGAAGCTTTCTTT.

The V and J genes are TRBV10-3 and TRBJ2-5; 7 nucleotides agree with TRBD2. Germline CDR1 reads ENHRY; CDR2 reads SYGVKD. This CDR3 is built from 12 residues. Trimming took 9 bases from V and 2 from J; bases not matched to a gene: 3. The CDR3 DNA follows: TGTGCCATAGGGACTAAACAAGAGACCCAGTACTTC. It yields the protein CAIGTKQETQYF.

This chain uses TRBV27 with TRBJ2-3; 10 positions match TRBD2. Germline V gene data show CDR1 as MNHEY and CDR2 as SMNVEV (reference sequence). With 3 bases clipped from V and 4 bases from J, the junction kept 13 bases outside the gene matches. This CDR3 is 18 amino acids long. The CDR3 nucleotides read TGTGCCAGCAGTTTCCCCCCGATGAGCGGGAGGGCCCCAGATACGCAGTATTTT. Protein: CASSFPPMSGRAPDTQYF.